Listed here are 31 T cell receptor beta chains from one sample, sequenced in a study of blood T cells in healthy people across ages. The authors ran a second PCR of about 7 to 11 cycles using a sample-barcoded 5' primer and a J-beta primer mix. TCRdb independently ran MiXCR on the 5' RACE reads; one entry per CDR3 protein. The data hold around 1.5 million distinct CDR3 sequences, with around 42% observed a single time. Sequenced sample: blood. These receptors all come from a woman between 18 and 29 years old in good health.

This clonotype was found once. This rearrangement joins TRBV11-2 to TRBJ2-5; D not resolved. V shed 1 base and J shed 6 bases, with 12 bases lying between them. This CDR3 is 14 amino acids long. Germline values: CDR1 SGHAT, CDR2 FQNNGV. CDR3 protein: CASSLAGLEQTQYF. CDR3 DNA sequence: TGTGCCAGCAGCTTAGCGGGTCTGGAGCAGACCCAGTACTTC.

This clonotype was seen more than once but under ten times. The chain couples TRBV27 to TRBJ1-2, with D perhaps matching TRBD1 (6 bases). Per germline, CDR1 MNHEY and CDR2 SMNVEV (reference sequence). V was cut by 5 bases and J by 2 bases, with 15 bases left in between. The CDR3 totals 15 residues. The CDR3 here is CASSGRPGANYGYTF. Here the CDR3 DNA reads TGTGCCAGCAGTGGCCGCCCAGGGGCGAACTATGGCTACACCTTC.

This rearrangement joins TRBV7-8 to TRBJ1-6; no reliable D call. CDR1 SGHVS and CDR2 FQNEAQ come from the germline V gene. V gave up 4 bases and J gave up 0 bases, with 10 bases separating them. The CDR3 has 16 amino acids. The CDR3 sequence is CASSSIQSSYNSPLHF. The CDR3 DNA reads as TGTGCCAGCAGCTCTATCCAAAGCTCCTATAATTCACCCCTCCACTTT.

Comments on this clonotype: A read error may account for a junction end that differs from germline. This chain joins TRBV12-3 or TRBV12-4 and TRBJ1-1; D unclear. The CDR3 consists of 13 residues. The CDR3 sequence: CASTLRSGTEAFF. The CDR3 DNA sequence: TGTGCCAGCACCCTTCGGTCGGGCACTGAGGCTTTCTTT.

About this clonotype: At one end, the junction sequence differs from germline, possibly due to a read error. Here the CDR3 DNA reads TGTACCAGCAGCGTAGTTGGAGATACGCAGTATTTT. It codes for CTSSVVGDTQYF. The chain uses TRBV9 and TRBJ2-3; no definite D call. Germline V gene data show CDR1 as SGDLS and CDR2 as YYNGEE. The CDR3 consists of 12 residues.

This chain connects TRBV6-5 to TRBJ2-1; 12 bases map to TRBD2. The ends lost 0 bases at V and 9 bases at J; junction bases unmatched: 9. Germline V lookup: CDR1 MNHEY, CDR2 SVGAGI. This CDR3 comprises 17 residues. CDR3: CASSYSPSGRVQGEQFF. The CDR3, as DNA: TGTGCCAGCAGTTACTCGCCTAGCGGGAGGGTCCAGGGTGAGCAGTTCTTC.

Concerning this clonotype itself: A read error may explain this, as a much larger clone is one base away. This sequence joins TRBV20-1 and TRBJ2-3, with D unclear. Germline V lookup: CDR1 DFQATT, CDR2 SNEGSKA (reference sequence). The CDR3 extends over 12 amino acids. V was clipped by 3 bases and J by 1 base, with 5 bases between them. The CDR3 DNA follows: TGCAGTGCTAGGGCCTGCACAGATACGCAGTATTTT. Its translation: CSARACTDTQYF.

The chain employs TRBV10-3 and TRBJ1-1; a possible D gene is TRBD1 (5 bases). V was trimmed by 4 bases and J by 1 base, leaving 10 bases between them. This CDR3 is built from 14 residues. Germline values: CDR1 ENHRY, CDR2 SYGVKD. The CDR3, as DNA: TGTGCCATCAGTGTAGGGACGGAGAACACTGAAGCTTTCTTT. Amino acid sequence: CAISVGTENTEAFF.

The rearrangement uses TRBV29-1 and TRBJ1-2; 8 bases are a match to TRBD1. This CDR3 has 15 residues. Germline V gene lookup returns CDR1 SQVTM and CDR2 ANQGSEA. V lost 3 bases to trimming and J lost 5 bases; unmatched junction nucleotides: 11. CDR3 sequence (DNA): TGCAGCGTTGACGACCAGGACAGGGTAAAGTATGGCTACACCTTC. It codes for CSVDDQDRVKYGYTF.

This chain joins TRBV3-1 and TRBJ2-1; 7 nucleotides agree with TRBD2. V shed 8 bases, J shed 5 bases, and the junction held 15 bases outside the gene matches. Germline assignment: CDR1 LGHDT and CDR2 YNNKEL (reference sequence). The CDR3 extends over 16 amino acids. The CDR3 region is CASETILASGNNEQFF. The CDR3 region has the DNA TGTGCCAGCGAAACAATTCTGGCTAGCGGTAACAATGAGCAGTTCTTC.

The rearrangement uses TRBV3-1 and TRBJ2-3; TRBD2 matches at 10 bases. The CDR3 loop spans 16 amino acids. Trimming at V came to 5 bases and at J to 3 bases, leaving 8 bases not matched to a gene. Per the germline V gene, CDR1 is LGHDT and CDR2 is YNNKEL (reference sequence). The CDR3 region has the DNA TGTGCCAGCAGCGCCTGGAAGCGGGGGGGGACAGATACGCAGTATTTT. It codes for CASSAWKRGGTDTQYF.

A note on this clonotype: This may come from a read error, since a much larger clone is one base off. The chain recombines TRBV7-2 with TRBJ2-1; D unclear. Germline V lookup: CDR1 SGHTA, CDR2 FQGNSA. Trimming pared 4 bases from V and 4 bases from J, leaving 14 bases between. This CDR3 comprises 15 residues. Here the CDR3 DNA reads TGTGCCAGCAGCTCCACGGAACAGAGTTACAATGAGCAGTTCTTC. Translation gives CASSSTEQSYNEQFF.

The J gene is TRBJ2-7, the V gene TRBV27, with no clear D. Trimming shortened V by 5 bases and J by 3 bases, and 17 bases separated the two germline ends. The CDR3 loop spans 15 amino acids. Germline values: CDR1 MNHEY, CDR2 SMNVEV (reference sequence). In nucleotides, the CDR3 is TGTGCCAGCAGTCAGTACAATTTCCCAAGCTACGAGCAGTACTTC. It yields the protein CASSQYNFPSYEQYF.

This clonotype was counted a few times. The rearrangement links TRBV6-5 to TRBJ2-1; 8 bases align to TRBD2. CDR1 is MNHEY and CDR2 is SVGAGI in the germline V gene. This CDR3 region has 16 residues. V shed 0 bases, J shed 9 bases, and the junction held 10 bases outside the gene matches. The CDR3 bases are TGTGCCAGCAGTTACTCGAGAACGGGGGGGCCCGGTGAGCAGTTCTTC. As protein: CASSYSRTGGPGEQFF.

The chain joins TRBV6-5 to TRBJ2-3, with 15 bases fitting TRBD2. From germline, CDR1 is MNHEY and CDR2 SVGAGI. The CDR3 runs 18 residues. Germline trimming cut 4 bases from V and 4 bases from J; bases unmatched to any gene: 9. DNA for the CDR3: TGTGCCAGCAGTTCGGGACTAGCGGGGGGAGGTGGCGCAGATACGCAGTATTTT. Protein product: CASSSGLAGGGGADTQYF.

The V call is TRBV7-2, the J call TRBJ2-3; D gene ambiguous. CDR3 length: 12 residues. Germline values: CDR1 SGHTA, CDR2 FQGNSA. Trimming shortened V by 5 bases and J by 5 bases, and 8 bases separated the two germline ends. The CDR3 coding sequence is TGTGCCAGCAGCGACGACCTAGATACGCAGTATTTT. This codes for CASSDDLDTQYF.

This clonotype turned up a few times. This sequence joins TRBV5-1 and TRBJ1-6, with TRBD1 matching over 7 bases. The CDR3 covers 12 residues. The ends lost 5 bases at V and 14 bases at J; junction bases unmatched: 7. The germline gives CDR1 SGHRS, CDR2 YFSETQ. CDR3 nucleotide sequence: TGCGCCAGCAGACTAGCGGGACAGTCCCTCCACTTT. This encodes CASRLAGQSLHF.

There are a few counts of this clonotype. The V call is TRBV3-1, the J call TRBJ1-1, with D maybe TRBD1 (5 bases). Trimming took off 1 base at V and 8 bases at J, with 17 bases between the two ends. The CDR3 is made up of 15 amino acids. Germline V gives CDR1 LGHDT, CDR2 YNNKEL (reference sequence). The CDR3 here is CASSQGGTLYSEAFF. DNA of the CDR3: TGTGCCAGCAGCCAAGGGGGGACGTTGTACTCGGAAGCTTTCTTT.

The V call is TRBV4-1, the J call TRBJ2-1, with 9 bases identical to TRBD1. Unmatched junction bases numbered 9, after V lost 6 bases and J lost 0 bases. The CDR3 runs 17 residues. In germline, CDR1 is MGHRA, CDR2 YSYEKL. The CDR3 DNA follows: TGCGCCAGCAGGGGGACAGGGCGGGGGCTCTCCTACAATGAGCAGTTCTTC. Residues: CASRGTGRGLSYNEQFF.

The sample holds a few counts of this clonotype. The chain combines TRBV3-1 with TRBJ2-5; D is possibly TRBD2 (6 bases). The germline V gene has CDR1 LGHDT and CDR2 YNNKEL (reference sequence). This CDR3 is built from 13 residues. V lost 1 base, J lost 3 bases, and 6 bases lay in between. The CDR3: CASSQGGEETQYF. CDR3 sequence (DNA): TGTGCCAGCAGCCAAGGCGGGGAAGAGACCCAGTACTTC.

This chain uses TRBV10-3 with TRBJ2-3, with 16 bases lining up with TRBD2. The germline V gene encodes CDR1 ENHRY and CDR2 SYGVKD. The CDR3 consists of 22 residues. V lost 1 base, J lost 4 bases, and 17 bases stayed unmatched. The DNA for the CDR3 is TGTGCCATCAGTGAGTACGGCGCCGGGACTAGCGGGGGGGCCGAGCGACCAGATACGCAGTATTTT. This gives the protein CAISEYGAGTSGGAERPDTQYF.

The chain couples TRBV19 to TRBJ2-3; D perhaps matches TRBD2 (7 bases). CDR3 length: 14 amino acids. V lost 6 bases and J 6 bases, leaving 16 bases between the germline ends. Per the germline V gene, CDR1 is LNHDA and CDR2 is SQIVND (reference sequence). CDR3 protein: CASRTGLGPDTQYF. In DNA, the CDR3 is TGTGCCAGTAGGACAGGACTAGGCCCCGATACGCAGTATTTT.

The chain recombines TRBV14 with TRBJ2-1, with 8 bases aligning to TRBD2. CDR3 size: 16 residues. The J segment lost 9 bases and the V segment lost 5 bases, leaving 15 bases of the junction unmatched. Germline V gene lookup returns CDR1 SGHDN and CDR2 FVKESK. CDR3 in DNA: TGTGCCAGCAGCACGAGGCCAGGGGTAGCGGGGAGTGAGCAGTTCTTC. Encoded protein: CASSTRPGVAGSEQFF.

This clonotype was picked up a small number of times. The V and J genes are TRBV4-1 and TRBJ2-1; either TRBD1 or TRBD2 may fit D (5 bases each). Trimming took off 1 base at V and 0 bases at J, with 10 bases between the two ends. Looked up from germline, CDR1 is MGHRA and CDR2 is YSYEKL. The CDR3 runs to 16 residues. In DNA form, the CDR3 reads TGCGCCAGCAGCCAAGGAGGGGCAACCTCCTACAATGAGCAGTTCTTC. It codes for CASSQGGATSYNEQFF.

V is TRBV5-6 and J is TRBJ1-5, with D possibly TRBD1 on 6 matching bases. Germline V lookup: CDR1 SGHDT, CDR2 YYEEEE. The length of the CDR3 is 13 residues. Trimming left V 4 bases short and J 6 bases short, with 11 bases between. The CDR3 protein is CASSQDSRQPQHF. As DNA, the CDR3 is TGTGCCAGCAGCCAGGACAGCCGTCAGCCCCAGCATTTT.

CDR3 in amino acids: CSVERAAGDIRETQYF. The CDR3, as DNA: TGCAGCGTTGAAAGGGCAGCAGGCGATATTCGAGAGACCCAGTACTTC. The rearrangement links TRBV29-1 to TRBJ2-5; D ambiguous. Germline V CDR1 and CDR2: SQVTM, ANQGSEA. This CDR3 contains 16 residues. V was pared by 2 bases and J by 4 bases, with 20 bases between.

This clonotype was detected a few times. This rearrangement joins TRBV2 to TRBJ2-7, with 9 bases fitting TRBD1. The CDR3 length is 17 residues. The junction had 12 bases not matched to a gene; V was cut back by 5 bases and J by 1 base. Germline V CDR1 and CDR2: SNHLY, FYNNEI. The CDR3 coding sequence is TGTGCCAGCAGTCCCTCAGCCCGGGACAGGGAATCCTACGAGCAGTACTTC. It translates to CASSPSARDRESYEQYF. The complete variable domain, with remaining parts taken from reference TRBV2 and TRBJ2-7, reads EPEVTQTPSHQVTQMGQEVILRCVPISNHLYFYWYRQILGQKVEFLVSFYNNEISEKSEIFDDQFSVERPDGSNFTLKIRSTKLEDSAMYFCASSPSARDRESYEQYFGPGTRLTVT.

The CDR3 protein is CASSVDRKNSPLHF. Written as DNA, the CDR3 is TGTGCCAGCAGCGTCGACAGGAAAAATTCACCCCTCCACTTT. V usage is TRBV27 and J usage is TRBJ1-6, with D perhaps TRBD1 (6 bases). Germline V gene sequence: CDR1 MNHEY, CDR2 SMNVEV (reference sequence). V lost 6 bases and J lost 7, with 13 bases in between. This CDR3 has 14 residues.

The sample holds a few counts of this clonotype. The rearrangement joins TRBV5-1 to TRBJ2-6; a weak D match, TRBD1 (5 bases). CDR3 length: 16 residues. Per the germline V gene, CDR1 is SGHRS and CDR2 is YFSETQ. Between the trimmed V and J ends, which lost 4 bases and 1 base, there was a span of 12 bases. The CDR3 is CASSPHAGSGANVLTF. The CDR3 coding sequence is TGCGCCAGCAGCCCCCACGCAGGGTCTGGGGCCAACGTCCTGACTTTC.

The chain recombines TRBV4-1 with TRBJ2-1; either TRBD1 or TRBD2 may fit D (7 bases each). Germline V gene data show CDR1 as MGHRA and CDR2 as YSYEKL. Trimming left V 0 bases short and J 6 bases short, with 21 bases between. The CDR3 has 18 residues. The CDR3 nucleotides read TGCGCCAGCAGCCAAGATTTAGGGGGCGGGAGTGGTGGCAATGAGCAGTTCTTC. Residues: CASSQDLGGGSGGNEQFF.

This chain joins TRBV12-5 and TRBJ2-1; D could derive from TRBD1 or TRBD2 (8 bases each). This CDR3 comprises 18 residues. V gave up 6 bases and J gave up 8 bases, with 29 bases separating them. Germline CDR1 is LGHNT and CDR2 is FRNRAP. CDR3 sequence: CASGSDRAGGRRGDEQFF. The CDR3, as DNA: TGTGCTAGTGGGTCGGACAGGGCGGGAGGACGGAGGGGCGATGAGCAGTTCTTC.